Listed below are T cell receptor beta chains from one sample, sequenced in a study of identical twins. One entry per CDR3 protein, called by TCRdb with MiXCR from the 5' RACE reads. The sample includes hundreds of thousands of distinct CDR3 sequences, 6.5% to 9.5% of them seen just once. These data also formed part of another study, on yellow fever vaccine responses in identical twins.

The specimen was memory (CD45RO+) T cells sorted from blood. Source of these receptors: a woman aged 18-29 years in good health. Each CDR3 is given without its conserved first and last residue. A D gene is named only where the DNA matches it firmly.

D gene	V gene	CDR3 protein
TRBD2	TRBV6-2/TRBV6-3	ASSTDGLAVSYEQY
.	TRBV20-1	SARRTDIYGYT
.	TRBV6-1	ASSQRTGYNEQF
TRBD2	TRBV9	ASSLNLAGPQETQY
.	TRBV12-3/TRBV12-4	ASSPHLGALN
TRBD2	TRBV2	ASSLSGLVAETQY
.	TRBV28	ASSLGIEAF
.	TRBV2	ASSPANTGELF
.	TRBV4-1	ASSPHKEKLF
.	TRBV15	ATSSWGEGYT
.	TRBV12-3/TRBV12-4	ASSLETGSNGYT
TRBD1	TRBV4-2	ASSPLGTGIKEAF
.	TRBV10-2	ASSVDWNTEAF
TRBD1	TRBV20-1	SAREARGLNEQF
.	TRBV29-1	SVLSGNGPDTQY
.	TRBV7-9	ASSFGVLGEQY
TRBD2	TRBV10-3	AISASGGAYEQF
.	TRBV5-1	ASSLGHIQETQY
.	TRBV24-1	ATSDPREGLETQY
TRBD2	TRBV2	ASSEDPIAGSFTGVLYNEQF
.	TRBV7-2	ASSLVVHTDTQY
.	TRBV5-1	ASGTVETQY
.	TRBV5-1	ASSSELGSSYNEQF
TRBD1	TRBV28	ASTPLRDRDGSKNIQY
.	TRBV5-1	ASTLGGTRTDTQY
.	TRBV5-1	ASSLGDRPGEQY
TRBD2	TRBV3-1	ASSQDATSGLIRF
.	TRBV21-1	ASSTFAGKWNEQF
TRBD1	TRBV28	ASSTRQGRLNTQY
.	TRBV6-1	ASSISGARNTEAF
TRBD1	TRBV5-1	ASTWDSSYEQY
.	TRBV11-2	ASSLDPWTQY
TRBD2	TRBV20-1	SARASGVGDTQY
.	TRBV6-2/TRBV6-3	ASSFLAAIRTDTQY
.	TRBV15	ATSRGRTGNTEAF
TRBD1	TRBV7-9	ASSVSETGNWQF
.	TRBV27	ASSLSRELQPQH
.	TRBV7-8	ASSSNREVATEAF
TRBD1	TRBV5-6	ASSSYLGTGVHQPQH
.	TRBV12-3/TRBV12-4	ASSLGLRGTQY
TRBD2	TRBV7-3	ASSLTFIAGGVNEQF
TRBD1	TRBV12-3/TRBV12-4	ASSQGVLYEQY
.	TRBV3-1	ASSQDTDAVTGELF
.	TRBV7-9	ASGLAPYEQY
TRBD1	TRBV29-1	SVQPTGPNQPQH
.	TRBV5-1	ASSLGGGAGEQF
.	TRBV2	ASNSWAGSQETQY
TRBD1	TRBV4-1	ASSLRQGGYPGELF